The next 27 T cell receptor beta chains were all read from a single sample in a study of CD8 T cells in ankylosing spondylitis. TCRdb used MiXCR to reprocess the 5' RACE reads, holding one entry per CDR3 protein. In the table there are roughly 180,000 distinct CDR3 sequences, 8.5% to 10% of which are singletons. The sequencing sample was made of blood, either unsorted or a sorted T cell fraction (not recorded which). These receptors came from a female donor with ankylosing spondylitis or in good health (not recorded which).

This clonotype has only a few counts. This chain connects TRBV20-1 to TRBJ1-1; no clear D gene. Trimming stripped 6 bases from V and 1 base from J, with 9 bases between. Germline CDR1 and CDR2: DFQATT and SNEGSKA (reference sequence). The length of the CDR3 is 12 residues. This CDR3 is CSALAGNTEAFF. CDR3 in DNA: TGCAGTGCCCTGGCAGGGAACACTGAAGCTTTCTTT.

Ten or more counts support this clonotype. In this CDR3 the conserved last residue, phenylalanine or tryptophan, is missing, so a read error is likely. It is unclear where the CDR3 begins or ends on the DNA, so no DNA is shown, and the CDR3 is as TCRdb lists it. The J gene is TRBJ2-2, the V gene TRBV3-1; TRBD1 is the table's D call and was not checked against the DNA. Germline V gives CDR1 LGHDT, CDR2 YNNKEL (reference sequence). The CDR3 numbers 13 amino acids, ends counted. CDR3 amino acids: CASSQDGGRDFMT.

This clonotype turned up a few times. The rearrangement links TRBV12-3 or TRBV12-4 to TRBJ2-1, with D unclear. This CDR3 region has 13 residues. V was trimmed by 6 bases and J by 6 bases, leaving 12 bases between them. The CDR3 reads CASSVDNLNEQFF. CDR3 DNA: TGTGCCAGCAGCGTAGACAACCTCAATGAGCAGTTCTTC.

The rearrangement uses TRBV3-1 and TRBJ2-5, with TRBD1 identical over 10 bases. Germline-derived CDR1 and CDR2 are LGHDT and YNNKEL (reference sequence). J gave up 6 bases and V 3 bases, and 7 bases lay outside the gene matches. The CDR3 length is 15 residues. In DNA, the CDR3 is TGTGCCAGCAGCCACCGGGACAGGGGCGGGAAGACCCAGTACTTC. Translation gives CASSHRDRGGKTQYF.

This clonotype was observed a few times. The J gene is TRBJ2-7, the V gene TRBV29-1, with D perhaps TRBD1 or TRBD2 (5 bases each). This CDR3 is 14 amino acids long. V gave up 4 bases and J gave up 7 bases, with 20 bases separating them. Germline CDR1 reads SQVTM; CDR2 reads ANQGSEA. Here the CDR3 reads CSVGRGVGVEEQYF. The DNA for the CDR3 is TGCAGCGTTGGACGAGGGGTAGGAGTTGAGGAGCAGTACTTC.

This chain connects TRBV9 to TRBJ2-7; D tentatively reads TRBD1 or TRBD2 (5 bases each). Germline V gene data show CDR1 as SGDLS and CDR2 as YYNGEE. The CDR3 is made up of 14 amino acids. V was pared by 0 bases and J by 3 bases, with 10 bases between. The CDR3 reads CASSVGGEGYEQYF. The CDR3 DNA is TGTGCCAGCAGCGTAGGAGGGGAAGGCTACGAGCAGTACTTC. The full variable domain, with the rest looked up from reference TRBV9 and TRBJ2-7, is DSGVTQTPKHLITATGQRVTLRCSPRSGDLSVYWYQQSLDQGLQFLIQYYNGEERAKGNILERFSAQQFPDLHSELNLSSLELGDSALYFCASSVGGEGYEQYFGPGTRLTVT.

The chain is built from TRBV5-6 and TRBJ2-7, with D uncertain. Trimming took off 0 bases at V and 0 bases at J, with 10 bases between the two ends. The germline gives CDR1 SGHDT, CDR2 YYEEEE. CDR3 size: 15 residues. CDR3 DNA: TGTGCCAGCAGCTTGGGTCTTTCCAGCTCCTACGAGCAGTACTTC. It yields the protein CASSLGLSSSYEQYF.

This clonotype has a count of ten or more. V is TRBV11-2 and J is TRBJ2-2; 10 nucleotides agree with TRBD2. V was pared by 8 bases and J by 9 bases, with 9 bases of the junction left unmatched. The CDR3 sequence is 14 residues long. CDR1 is SGHAT, CDR2 FQNNGV, per germline. CDR3 in amino acids: CASAIAGGGWELFF. CDR3 DNA: TGTGCCAGCGCTATAGCGGGAGGTGGATGGGAGCTGTTTTTT. The whole variable domain, filled in from reference TRBV11-2 and TRBJ2-2, reads EAGVAQSPRYKIIEKRQSVAFWCNPISGHATLYWYQQILGQGPKLLIQFQNNGVVDDSQLPKDRFSAERLKGVDSTLKIQPAKLEDSAVYLCASAIAGGGWELFFGEGSRLTVL.

In its sample, this clonotype was seen many times. The V call is TRBV2, the J call TRBJ2-3, with D unresolved. This CDR3 comprises 15 residues. Trimming removed 11 bases at V and 6 bases at J, with 24 bases between. Germline V gene data show CDR1 as SNHLY and CDR2 as FYNNEI. The CDR3 DNA reads as TGTGCCGTTCATAGCACTCGGTTAGACCTCGATACGCAGTATTTT. Translated: CAVHSTRLDLDTQYF.

This chain joins TRBV6-5 and TRBJ2-2; 8 positions agree with TRBD2. The ends lost 4 bases at V and 4 bases at J; junction bases unmatched: 8. CDR1 MNHEY and CDR2 SVGAGI come from the germline V gene. CDR3 size: 16 residues. CDR3 DNA sequence: TGTGCCAGCAGTTTAGAAGCGGGAGTAGGCACCGGGGAGCTGTTTTTT. Translated, it gives CASSLEAGVGTGELFF.

This clonotype was observed many times. The CDR3 spells CASSHLAGGWEQFF. As DNA, the CDR3 is TGTGCCAGCAGCCATCTAGCGGGAGGGTGGGAGCAGTTCTTC. This chain connects TRBV12-3 or TRBV12-4 to TRBJ2-1, with TRBD2 matching over 12 bases. Trimming cost V 6 bases and J 10 bases; bases outside gene matches: 7. The CDR3 has 14 residues.

This clonotype was observed a handful of times. The chain is built from TRBV5-1 and TRBJ2-5; D is uncertain. CDR3 size: 14 residues. V lost 2 bases and J lost 2, with 10 bases in between. Germline V gene data show CDR1 as SGHRS and CDR2 as YFSETQ. CDR3 bases: TGCGCCAGCAGCTTACATCCCGGGCAAGAGACCCAGTACTTC. Translation: CASSLHPGQETQYF. Full variable domain (outside the CDR3, taken from reference TRBV5-1 and TRBJ2-5): KAGVTQTPRYLIKTRGQQVTLSCSPISGHRSVSWYQQTPGQGLQFLFEYFSETQRNKGNFPGRFSGRQFSNSRSEMNVSTLELGDSALYLCASSLHPGQETQYFGPGTRLLVL.

This rearrangement joins TRBV29-1 to TRBJ1-1; D is unclear. Germline loops: CDR1 SQVTM, CDR2 ANQGSEA. This CDR3 spans 12 amino acids. V was pared by 4 bases and J by 4 bases, with 10 bases between. The DNA of the CDR3 is TGCAGCGTTGTTAGGAGGTCCACTGAAGCTTTCTTT. Its translation is CSVVRRSTEAFF.

Only a few counts were recorded for this clonotype. The chain employs TRBV4-3 and TRBJ2-1; D remains unclear. Per the germline V gene, CDR1 is LGHNA and CDR2 is YSLEER. The CDR3 runs 13 residues. V was shortened by 0 bases and J by 8 bases, with 8 bases between the two germline ends. Written as DNA, the CDR3 is TGCGCCAGCAGCCAAGAGTCTTTCGATGAGCAGTTCTTC. It translates to CASSQESFDEQFF.

The chain is built from TRBV9 and TRBJ2-2, with 14 bases lining up with TRBD2. Trimming at V came to 4 bases and at J to 6 bases, leaving 5 bases not matched to a gene. The germline CDR1 and CDR2 sequences are SGDLS and YYNGEE. The CDR3 extends over 16 amino acids. CDR3 amino acids: CASSPGLAGVAGELFF. In nucleotides, the CDR3 is TGTGCCAGCAGCCCGGGACTAGCGGGAGTAGCCGGGGAGCTGTTTTTT.

This clonotype was seen repeatedly, ten times or more. V and J are TRBV12-3 or TRBV12-4 and TRBJ1-4; D possibly corresponds to TRBD1 (5 bases). This CDR3 has 15 residues. Trimming stripped 2 bases from V and 5 bases from J, with 12 bases between. CDR3: CASSLFDSLNEKLFF. CDR3 coding DNA: TGTGCCAGCAGTTTATTTGACAGCTTAAATGAAAAACTGTTTTTT.

There are many counts of this clonotype. This chain connects TRBV4-3 to TRBJ2-7; the D gene is possibly TRBD1 (5 bases). In germline, CDR1 is LGHNA, CDR2 YSLEER. V lost 0 bases to trimming and J lost 5 bases, with 14 bases between them. This CDR3 contains 15 residues. The CDR3 DNA follows: TGCGCCAGCAGCCAAGATGGGCAGGGTGGGAACGAGCAGTACTTC. Protein: CASSQDGQGGNEQYF.

The chain recombines TRBV4-3 with TRBJ1-4; D uncertain. V lost 2 bases, J lost 0 bases, and 7 bases lay in between. Germline lookup yields CDR1 LGHNA and CDR2 YSLEER. The length of the CDR3 is 15 residues. This CDR3 reads CASSQSWATNEKLFF. The DNA of the CDR3 is TGCGCCAGCAGCCAAAGCTGGGCAACTAATGAAAAACTGTTTTTT.

This clonotype occurred a few times. The chain combines TRBV23-1 with TRBJ2-3; D possibly corresponds to TRBD1 (6 bases). TRBV23-1 is filed as an ORF, its function uncertain. V lost 4 bases to trimming and J lost 4 bases, with 18 bases between them. The CDR3 has 16 amino acids. DNA for the CDR3: TGCGCCAGCAGTCCCCTAGACAGGTCCAAAGCAGATACGCAGTATTTT. It translates to CASSPLDRSKADTQYF.

This clonotype was detected many times. The CDR3 region has the DNA TGTGCCAGTGCCGAGACGGGCGGAAACTATGGCTACACCTTC. Residues: CASAETGGNYGYTF. The V gene is TRBV7-9, the J gene TRBJ1-2; D unclear. V lost 9 bases and J 2 bases, leaving 16 bases between the germline ends. The germline CDR1 and CDR2 sequences are SEHNR and FQNEAQ (reference sequence). This CDR3 contains 14 residues.

This clonotype has a handful of counts. The V call is TRBV27, the J call TRBJ1-2; 7 bases map to TRBD1. This CDR3 has 13 residues. Germline CDR1 reads MNHEY; CDR2 reads SMNVEV (reference sequence). Losses at the gene ends were 3 bases for V and 3 bases for J; bases not matched to a gene: 1. The DNA for the CDR3 is TGTGCCAGCAGTTTCGGGACAGACTATGGCTACACCTTC. Amino acids: CASSFGTDYGYTF.

This clonotype was observed a handful of times. The chain combines TRBV4-1 with TRBJ2-7; D is possibly TRBD1 (5 bases). The V end lost 1 base, the J end lost 0 bases, and 10 bases lay between the germline ends. CDR3 length: 15 residues. CDR1 is MGHRA, CDR2 YSYEKL, per germline. CDR3 sequence: CASSQAPDSSYEQYF. CDR3 sequence (DNA): TGCGCCAGCAGCCAAGCTCCCGACAGCTCCTACGAGCAGTACTTC.

This chain joins TRBV30 and TRBJ2-7; 8 bases line up with TRBD1. Trimming cost V 3 bases and J 1 base; bases outside gene matches: 8. Germline-derived CDR1 and CDR2 are GTSNPN and SVGIG (reference sequence). This CDR3 is 15 amino acids long. The CDR3, as DNA: TGTGCCTGGAGGGGCCGACAGGGGCTATCCTACGAGCAGTACTTC. As protein: CAWRGRQGLSYEQYF. The complete variable domain, with remaining parts taken from reference TRBV30 and TRBJ2-7, reads SQTIHQWPATLVQPVGSPLSLECTVEGTSNPNLYWYRQAAGRGLQLLFYSVGIGQISSEVPQNLSASRPQDRQFILSSKKLLLSDSGFYLCAWRGRQGLSYEQYFGPGTRLTVT.

This clonotype was picked up many times. The chain joins TRBV6-2 or TRBV6-3 to TRBJ1-5; 11 nucleotides align to TRBD1. V lost 9 bases and J lost 6; bases outside the gene matches: 4. Germline lookup yields CDR1 MNHEY and CDR2 SVGEGT. The CDR3 has 13 residues. DNA of the CDR3: TGTGCCAGTGGACAGGGGGCGGGTCAGCCCCAGCATTTT. Residues: CASGQGAGQPQHF.

This chain uses TRBV7-9 with TRBJ2-2; D not certain. Between the trimmed V and J ends, which lost 7 bases and 6 bases, there was a span of 15 bases. The V gene's germline CDR1 is SEHNR and CDR2 FQNEAQ (reference sequence). This CDR3 spans 14 amino acids. In DNA form, the CDR3 reads TGTGCCAGCATCGACCCTCTCGTGGCCGGGGAGCTGTTTTTT. This sequence encodes CASIDPLVAGELFF.

This clonotype showed up just a few times. The gene calls are TRBV19 and TRBJ2-1, with 7 bases that match TRBD2. Germline CDR1 reads LNHDA; CDR2 reads SQIVND (reference sequence). The V segment lost 7 bases and the J segment 6 bases; nucleotides outside the gene matches: 6. This CDR3 has 13 residues. CDR3 nucleotides: TGTGCCAGTACCATGGGAGGGAGCAATGAGCAGTTCTTC. This gives the protein CASTMGGSNEQFF.

V is TRBV20-1 and J is TRBJ2-4; unclear D gene. V lost 4 bases and J lost 0, with 7 bases in between. The CDR3 runs to 13 residues. The germline V gene encodes CDR1 DFQATT and CDR2 SNEGSKA (reference sequence). CDR3 amino acids: CSAKERAKNIQYF. CDR3 bases: TGCAGTGCTAAGGAGAGAGCCAAAAACATTCAGTACTTC.